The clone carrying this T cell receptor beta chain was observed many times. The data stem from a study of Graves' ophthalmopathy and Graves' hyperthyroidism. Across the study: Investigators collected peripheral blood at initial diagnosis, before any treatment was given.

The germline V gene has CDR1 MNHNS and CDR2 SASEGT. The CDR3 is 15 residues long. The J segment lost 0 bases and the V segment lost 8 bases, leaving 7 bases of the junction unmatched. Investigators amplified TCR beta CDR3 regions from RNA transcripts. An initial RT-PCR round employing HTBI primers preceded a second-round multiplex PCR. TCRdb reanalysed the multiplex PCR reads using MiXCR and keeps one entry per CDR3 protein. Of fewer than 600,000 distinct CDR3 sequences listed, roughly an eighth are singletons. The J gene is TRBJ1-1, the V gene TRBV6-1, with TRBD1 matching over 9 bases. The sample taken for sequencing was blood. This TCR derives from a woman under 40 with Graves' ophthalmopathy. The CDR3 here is CASRDRDLMNTEAFF. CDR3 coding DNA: TGTGCCAGCCGGGACAGGGATTTAATGAACACTGAAGCTTTCTTT.